The present T cell receptor (beta chain) was sequenced within a study of Graves' ophthalmopathy and Graves' hyperthyroidism. The J segment lost 4 bases and the V segment lost 4 bases, leaving 10 bases of the junction unmatched. In germline, CDR1 is SGHDT, CDR2 YYEEEE. The CDR3 covers 16 residues. CDR3 regions of TCR beta were amplified from RNA transcripts. Second-round multiplex PCR followed a first-round RT-PCR using HTBI primers. Using its own MiXCR run on the multiplex PCR reads, TCRdb lists one record per CDR3 protein. Among roughly 350,000 distinct CDR3 sequences, about a sixth were seen once, and the ten largest hold 2.4%. This clonotype was observed at least ten times. A follow-up of 18 months without ophthalmopathy meant that hyperthyroidism was stable.

This sequence originates from an adult woman with stable Graves' hyperthyroidism. The source material was peripheral blood. The genes are TRBV5-6 and TRBJ2-7, with 11 bases aligning to TRBD2. The CDR3 bases are TGTGCCAGCAGCCTGGGACTAGCGGACGCACTTTACGAGCAGTACTTC. Protein product: CASSLGLADALYEQYF.